These 24 T cell receptor beta chains share one sample of origin, sequenced in a study of response to subunit inactivated influenza vaccine. TCRdb reprocessed the RT-PCR reads via MiXCR and lists one record per CDR3 protein. The sample carries approximately 530,000 distinct CDR3 sequences, roughly 13% recorded once. The sample was PBMCs from blood, taken around seven weeks after vaccination. The source of these receptors is a man aged 50-60 years who received an inactivated influenza vaccine.

The CDR3: CASSPRGQSGYTF. CDR3 in DNA: TGTGCCAGCAGTCCCCGAGGCCAAAGTGGCTACACCTTC. V usage is TRBV12-3 or TRBV12-4 and J usage is TRBJ1-2, with D unclear. This CDR3 is 13 amino acids long. Trimming cost V 5 bases and J 7 bases, with 14 bases left between them.

This clonotype was recorded many times. The V call is TRBV9, the J call TRBJ1-5; D perhaps matches TRBD1 (6 bases). CDR1 SGDLS and CDR2 YYNGEE come from the germline V gene. Trimming pared 3 bases from V and 2 bases from J, leaving 9 bases between. The CDR3 runs to 14 residues. CDR3 sequence (DNA): TGTGCCAGCAGCGCGGGGGCTGGCAATCAGCCCCAGCATTTT. It yields the protein CASSAGAGNQPQHF. The whole variable domain, filled in from reference TRBV9 and TRBJ1-5, reads DSGVTQTPKHLITATGQRVTLRCSPRSGDLSVYWYQQSLDQGLQFLIQYYNGEERAKGNILERFSAQQFPDLHSELNLSSLELGDSALYFCASSAGAGNQPQHFGDGTRLSIL.

The V gene is TRBV5-1, the J gene TRBJ1-1, with TRBD1 identical over 9 bases. J was trimmed by 3 bases and V by 3 bases; bases with no gene match: 3. Germline CDR1 reads SGHRS; CDR2 reads YFSETQ. The length of the CDR3 is 14 residues. CDR3 sequence: CASSYGTGYTEAFF. The CDR3 DNA reads TGCGCCAGCAGCTACGGGACAGGGTACACTGAAGCTTTCTTT. The full variable domain, completed using reference TRBV5-1 and TRBJ1-1, is KAGVTQTPRYLIKTRGQQVTLSCSPISGHRSVSWYQQTPGQGLQFLFEYFSETQRNKGNFPGRFSGRQFSNSRSEMNVSTLELGDSALYLCASSYGTGYTEAFFGQGTRLTVV.

The gene calls are TRBV12-3 or TRBV12-4 and TRBJ2-1, with D hard to call. The CDR3 totals 12 residues. V lost 7 bases to trimming and J lost 8 bases, with 12 bases between them. This chain's CDR3 is CASTPVVDEQFF. CDR3 DNA sequence: TGTGCCAGCACACCCGTTGTCGATGAGCAGTTCTTC.

This clonotype was seen a few times. This chain joins TRBV6-2 or TRBV6-3 and TRBJ2-5; D may be TRBD1 or TRBD2 (5 bases each). V lost 7 bases, J lost 4 bases, and 22 bases lay in between. The CDR3 is 16 residues long. CDR1 is MNHEY and CDR2 is SVGEGT in the germline V gene. The CDR3 bases are TGTGCCAGCAATTTACCAGGGACCTTGGAGCGAGAGACCCAGTACTTC. Its translation is CASNLPGTLERETQYF.

This clonotype was seen many times. The genes are TRBV29-1 and TRBJ2-1; no firm D call. This CDR3 region has 11 residues. Trimming cost V 8 bases and J 0 bases, with 5 bases left between them. Germline V lookup: CDR1 SQVTM, CDR2 ANQGSEA. The CDR3 sequence is CSSGSYNEQFF. CDR3 in DNA: TGCAGCTCCGGCTCCTACAATGAGCAGTTCTTC.

The chain carries TRBV20-1 and TRBJ2-7; tentative D call: TRBD2 (6 bases). V was pared by 2 bases and J by 7 bases, with 24 bases between. CDR3 size: 16 residues. Germline V gene sequence: CDR1 DFQATT, CDR2 SNEGSKA (reference sequence). CDR3 DNA: TGCAGTGCTAGACCTTTTGCTCGGGCGGGACTGGGGGAGCAGTACTTC. Its translation is CSARPFARAGLGEQYF.

J is TRBJ2-1 and V is TRBV11-2; 8 bases agree with TRBD1. The CDR3 is 13 amino acids. Germline CDR1 SGHAT, CDR2 FQNNGV. V gave up 2 bases and J gave up 10 bases; unmatched junction bases: 4. DNA for the CDR3: TGTGCCAGCAGCTTACTGAGGGACAGGGAGCAGTTCTTC. Protein product: CASSLLRDREQFF.

There are many counts of this clonotype. The V and J genes are TRBV27 and TRBJ2-5; no clear D. Looked up from germline, CDR1 is MNHEY and CDR2 is SMNVEV (reference sequence). This CDR3 spans 13 amino acids. Trimming shortened V by 3 bases and J by 5 bases, and 10 bases separated the two germline ends. CDR3 in amino acids: CASSFVRSETQYF. The CDR3 bases are TGTGCCAGCAGTTTTGTCAGATCTGAGACCCAGTACTTC.

The V gene is TRBV7-9, the J gene TRBJ2-7; perhaps D is TRBD1 or TRBD2 (5 bases each). Germline lookup yields CDR1 SEHNR and CDR2 FQNEAQ (reference sequence). Between the trimmed V and J ends, which lost 8 bases and 0 bases, there was a span of 14 bases. The CDR3 contains 14 residues. CDR3 protein: CASSRGTGSYEQYF. The CDR3 DNA is TGTGCCAGCTCACGTGGGACGGGCTCCTACGAGCAGTACTTC.

CDR3 sequence: CASSTSVADTQYF. CDR3 nucleotide sequence: TGTGCCAGCAGCACCTCAGTAGCAGATACGCAGTATTTT. The chain uses TRBV7-2 and TRBJ2-3, with unresolved D. Between the trimmed V and J ends, which lost 5 bases and 4 bases, there was a span of 10 bases. The germline CDR1 and CDR2 sequences are SGHTA and FQGNSA. This CDR3 comprises 13 residues.

The chain recombines TRBV5-1 with TRBJ1-1; possibly TRBD1 for D (6 bases). Germline assignment: CDR1 SGHRS and CDR2 YFSETQ. Trimming took off 4 bases at V and 3 bases at J, with 13 bases between the two ends. This CDR3 region has 14 residues. This chain's CDR3 is CASSGGRMDTEAFF. The CDR3 coding sequence is TGCGCCAGCAGCGGGGGGCGGATGGACACTGAAGCTTTCTTT.

This sequence joins TRBV12-3 or TRBV12-4 and TRBJ2-2, with D possibly called TRBD1 or TRBD2 (5 bases each). The CDR3 covers 15 residues. V shed 2 bases and J shed 3 bases, with 10 bases lying between them. CDR3 bases: TGTGCCAGCAGTTTAATCGGGACCTACACCGGGGAGCTGTTTTTT. Amino acids: CASSLIGTYTGELFF.

The V call is TRBV4-1, the J call TRBJ2-7; 8 positions agree with TRBD1. The CDR3 runs 17 residues. The trim removed 0 bases at V and 3 bases at J, leaving 10 bases unmatched. The germline V gene has CDR1 MGHRA and CDR2 YSYEKL. The CDR3 sequence: CASSQDLVTGVSYEQYF. Written as DNA, the CDR3 is TGCGCCAGCAGCCAAGATCTAGTGACAGGGGTTAGCTACGAGCAGTACTTC.

This clonotype was counted between two and nine times. This chain uses TRBV27 with TRBJ1-2; 9 nucleotides agree with TRBD1. Germline values: CDR1 MNHEY, CDR2 SMNVEV (reference sequence). This CDR3 is built from 15 residues. The junction had 6 bases not matched to a gene; V was cut back by 3 bases and J by 4 bases. The CDR3 region has the DNA TGTGCCAGCAGTTTTAGTGGACAGGGGTTCTATGGCTACACCTTC. This translates into CASSFSGQGFYGYTF.

The sample holds a few counts of this clonotype. The chain couples TRBV6-4 to TRBJ2-7; 9 bases line up with TRBD1. Germline CDR1 and CDR2: MRHNA and SNTAGT. V shed 0 bases, J shed 5 bases, and the junction held 11 bases outside the gene matches. CDR3 size: 17 residues. The CDR3 region is CASSDSGRRGQGHEQYF. The CDR3 DNA reads TGTGCCAGCAGTGACTCGGGAAGAAGGGGACAGGGCCACGAGCAGTACTTC.

This chain uses TRBV5-1 with TRBJ2-5; 8 positions agree with TRBD2. This CDR3 has 17 residues. The ends lost 0 bases at V and 5 bases at J; junction bases unmatched: 12. Germline loops: CDR1 SGHRS, CDR2 YFSETQ. DNA of the CDR3: TGCGCCAGCAGCTTGGGTGCTCTAGCGGGCAGTGGGGAGACCCAGTACTTC. As protein: CASSLGALAGSGETQYF.

This clonotype turned up a few times. The chain employs TRBV4-3 and TRBJ2-6, with 7 bases aligning to TRBD1. The CDR3 sequence is 18 residues long. J lost 0 bases, V lost 4 bases, and 9 bases had no gene match. CDR1 is LGHNA and CDR2 is YSLEER in the germline V gene. The CDR3 DNA reads TGCGCCAGCAGCCTAGAGCCGGGACAGAGCTCTGGGGCCAACGTCCTGACTTTC. It yields the protein CASSLEPGQSSGANVLTF.

This clonotype was counted between two and nine times. This chain connects TRBV4-3 to TRBJ1-1, with 12 bases matching TRBD1. The CDR3 length is 17 residues. Trimming removed 1 base from V and 1 base from J; junction bases left unmatched: 4. Germline CDR1 is LGHNA and CDR2 is YSLEER. The CDR3 protein is CASSQVPGQGANTEAFF. Here the CDR3 DNA reads TGCGCCAGCAGCCAAGTCCCGGGACAGGGGGCGAACACTGAAGCTTTCTTT.

This clonotype was detected ten times or more. The gene calls are TRBV6-2 or TRBV6-3 and TRBJ2-7; tentatively, D is TRBD1 or TRBD2 (5 bases each). The V gene's germline CDR1 is MNHEY and CDR2 SVGEGT. V shed 0 bases and J shed 2 bases, with 5 bases lying between them. This CDR3 has 13 residues. The DNA of the CDR3 is TGTGCCAGCAGTTACTCGGGACCCTACGAGCAGTACTTC. Translating it yields CASSYSGPYEQYF.

This clonotype was counted a few times. This rearrangement joins TRBV7-8 to TRBJ1-5; D gene unclear. Trimming pared 4 bases from V and 3 bases from J, leaving 16 bases between. Germline values: CDR1 SGHVS, CDR2 FQNEAQ. This CDR3 has 16 amino acids. CDR3 sequence reads: CASSSQATTVNQPQHF. CDR3 nucleotide sequence: TGTGCCAGCAGCTCCCAGGCTACTACCGTCAATCAGCCCCAGCATTTT. The whole variable domain, remainder taken from reference TRBV7-8 and TRBJ1-5, is GAGVSQSPRYKVAKRGQDVALRCDPISGHVSLFWYQQALGQGPEFLTYFQNEAQLDKSGLPSDRFFAERPEGSVSTLKIQRTQQEDSAVYLCASSSQATTVNQPQHFGDGTRLSIL.

This clonotype was recorded at least ten times. V gene TRBV19 combines with J gene TRBJ2-3; 7 nucleotides line up with TRBD1. There are 14 residues in the CDR3. CDR1 and CDR2 (germline): LNHDA, SQIVND (reference sequence). The trim removed 3 bases at V and 3 bases at J, leaving 3 bases unmatched. CDR3: CASSIGQATDTQYF. The CDR3 DNA reads as TGTGCCAGTAGTATCGGACAGGCGACAGATACGCAGTATTTT.

This clonotype was seen at least ten times. The chain links TRBV12-3 or TRBV12-4 to TRBJ1-1, with TRBD1 identical over 9 bases. The V gene end was trimmed by 7 bases and the J gene end by 4 bases; junction bases not matched to a gene: 10. The CDR3 has 15 amino acids. CDR3 residues: CASTRGQGSSTEAFF. As DNA, the CDR3 is TGTGCCAGCACCAGGGGACAGGGATCTTCCACTGAAGCTTTCTTT.

This clonotype has at least ten counts. This chain uses TRBV6-2 or TRBV6-3 with TRBJ2-7, with 8 positions matching TRBD1. The germline V gene has CDR1 MNHEY and CDR2 SVGEGT. The CDR3 is made up of 15 amino acids. The J segment lost 3 bases and the V segment lost 6 bases, leaving 10 bases of the junction unmatched. The CDR3 region has the DNA TGTGCCAGCAGGGAGCAGGGGGCGCGAATCTACGAGCAGTACTTC. Its translation: CASREQGARIYEQYF.